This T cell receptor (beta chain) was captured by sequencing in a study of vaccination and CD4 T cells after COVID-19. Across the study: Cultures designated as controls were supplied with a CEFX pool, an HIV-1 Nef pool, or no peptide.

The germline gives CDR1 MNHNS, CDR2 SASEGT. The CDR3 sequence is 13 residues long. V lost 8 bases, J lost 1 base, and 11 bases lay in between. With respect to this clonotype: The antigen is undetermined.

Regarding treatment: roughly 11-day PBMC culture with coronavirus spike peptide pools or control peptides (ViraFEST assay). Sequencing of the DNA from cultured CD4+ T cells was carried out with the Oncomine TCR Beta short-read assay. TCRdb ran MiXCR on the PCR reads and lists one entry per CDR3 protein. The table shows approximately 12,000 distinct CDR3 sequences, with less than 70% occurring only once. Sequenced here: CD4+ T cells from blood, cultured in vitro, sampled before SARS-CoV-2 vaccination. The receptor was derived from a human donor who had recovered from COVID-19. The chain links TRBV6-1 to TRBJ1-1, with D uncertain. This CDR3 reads CASLGLRNTEAFF. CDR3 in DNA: TGTGCCAGCTTAGGGCTGAGGAACACTGAAGCTTTCTTT.